This T cell receptor beta chain was identified during a study of blood T cell repertoires in COVID-19. About the research overall: The United States, Italy and Spain provided the acute and convalescent COVID-19 samples.

V dropped 1 base and J dropped 0 bases, with 11 bases sitting between them. The CDR3 is 16 amino acids. The germline V gene has CDR1 KGHSH and CDR2 LQKENI. Produced via immunoSEQ multiplex PCR; TCRdb's table is partial and in-frame only. The table records 330,000 or so clones, over 75% of them present only once. The origin of this receptor is a man in his forties in a cohort exposed to, infected with or recovered from COVID-19 (not recorded which). The chain couples TRBV18 to TRBJ2-3, with D possibly TRBD2 on 5 matching bases. Sequenced sample: PBMCs or T cells enriched from blood (not recorded which). CDR3 amino acids: CASSPLDSSSTDTQYF. CDR3 nucleotides: TGTGCCAGCTCACCACTGGACTCGTCTAGCACAGATACGCAGTATTTT.